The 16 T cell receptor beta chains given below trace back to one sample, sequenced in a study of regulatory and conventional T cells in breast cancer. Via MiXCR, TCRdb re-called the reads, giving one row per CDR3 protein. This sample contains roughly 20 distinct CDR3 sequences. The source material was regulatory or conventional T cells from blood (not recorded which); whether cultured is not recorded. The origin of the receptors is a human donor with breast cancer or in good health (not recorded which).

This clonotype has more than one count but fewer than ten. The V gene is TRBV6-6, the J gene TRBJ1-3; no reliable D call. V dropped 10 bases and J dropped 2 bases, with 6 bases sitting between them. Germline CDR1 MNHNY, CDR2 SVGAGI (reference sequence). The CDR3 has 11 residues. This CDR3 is CATIAGNTIYF. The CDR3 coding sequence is TGTGCCACCATAGCTGGAAACACCATATATTTT.

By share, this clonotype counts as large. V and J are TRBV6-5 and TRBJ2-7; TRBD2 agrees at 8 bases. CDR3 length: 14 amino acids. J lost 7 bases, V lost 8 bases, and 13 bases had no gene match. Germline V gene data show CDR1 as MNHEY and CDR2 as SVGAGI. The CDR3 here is CASGSGSQPWEQYF. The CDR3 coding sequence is TGTGCCAGCGGCAGCGGGAGCCAACCGTGGGAGCAGTACTTC.

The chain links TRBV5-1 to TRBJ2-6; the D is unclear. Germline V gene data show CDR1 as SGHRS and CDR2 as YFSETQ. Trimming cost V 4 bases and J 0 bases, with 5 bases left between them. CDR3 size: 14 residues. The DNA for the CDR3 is TGCGCCAGCAGCCTGAGCTCTGGGGCCAACGTCCTGACTTTC. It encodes CASSLSSGANVLTF. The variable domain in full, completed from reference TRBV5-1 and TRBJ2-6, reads KAGVTQTPRYLIKTRGQQVTLSCSPISGHRSVSWYQQTPGQGLQFLFEYFSETQRNKGNFPGRFSGRQFSNSRSEMNVSTLELGDSALYLCASSLSSGANVLTFGAGSRLTVL.

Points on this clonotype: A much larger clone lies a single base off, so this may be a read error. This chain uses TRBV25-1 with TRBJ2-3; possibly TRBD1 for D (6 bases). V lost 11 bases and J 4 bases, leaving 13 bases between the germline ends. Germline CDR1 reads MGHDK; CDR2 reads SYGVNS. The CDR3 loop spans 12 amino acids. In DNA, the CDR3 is TGTGCCGCCAGGGGCATGGCAGATACGCAGTATTTT. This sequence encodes CAARGMADTQYF. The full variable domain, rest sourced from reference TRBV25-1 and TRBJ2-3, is EADIYQTPRYLVIGTGKKITLECSQTMGHDKMYWYQQDPGMELHLIHYSYGVNSTEKGDLSSESTVSRIRTEHFPLTLESARPSHTSQYLCAARGMADTQYFGPGTRLTVL.

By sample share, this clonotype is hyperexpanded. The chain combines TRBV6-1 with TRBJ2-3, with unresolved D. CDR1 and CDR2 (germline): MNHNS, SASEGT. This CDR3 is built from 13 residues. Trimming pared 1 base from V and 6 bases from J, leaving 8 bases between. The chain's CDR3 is CASSEVSMDTQYF. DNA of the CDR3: TGTGCCAGCAGTGAAGTTTCGATGGATACGCAGTATTTT.

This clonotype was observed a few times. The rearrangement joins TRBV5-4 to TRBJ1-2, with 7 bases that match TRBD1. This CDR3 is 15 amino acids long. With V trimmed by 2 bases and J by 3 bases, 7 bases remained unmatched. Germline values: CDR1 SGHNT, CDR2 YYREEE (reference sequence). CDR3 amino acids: CASSFWGDSDYGYTF. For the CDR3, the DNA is TGTGCCAGCAGCTTTTGGGGGGACAGCGACTATGGCTACACCTTC.

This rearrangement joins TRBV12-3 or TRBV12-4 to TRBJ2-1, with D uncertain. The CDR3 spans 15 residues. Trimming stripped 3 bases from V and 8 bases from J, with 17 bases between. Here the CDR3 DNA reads TGTGCCAGCAGTTTGGGCTACCCCATTGAACATGAGCAGTTCTTC. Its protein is CASSLGYPIEHEQFF.

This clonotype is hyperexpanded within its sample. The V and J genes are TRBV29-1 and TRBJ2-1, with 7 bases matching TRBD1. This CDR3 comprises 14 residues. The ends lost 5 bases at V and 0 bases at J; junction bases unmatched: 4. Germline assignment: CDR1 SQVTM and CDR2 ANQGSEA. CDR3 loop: CSVTQGSSYNEQFF. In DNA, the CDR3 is TGCAGCGTTACACAGGGGAGCTCCTACAATGAGCAGTTCTTC.

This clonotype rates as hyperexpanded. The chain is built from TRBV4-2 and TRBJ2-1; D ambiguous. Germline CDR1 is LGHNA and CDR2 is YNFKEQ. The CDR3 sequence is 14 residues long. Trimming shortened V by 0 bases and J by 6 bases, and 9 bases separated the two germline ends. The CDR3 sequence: CASSQDQTINEQFF. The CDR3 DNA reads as TGTGCCAGCAGCCAAGATCAAACTATCAATGAGCAGTTCTTC.

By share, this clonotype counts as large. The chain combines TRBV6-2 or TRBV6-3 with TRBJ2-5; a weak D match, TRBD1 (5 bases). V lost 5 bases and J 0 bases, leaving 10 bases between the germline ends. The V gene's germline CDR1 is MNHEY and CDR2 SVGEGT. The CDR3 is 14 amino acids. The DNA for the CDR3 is TGTGCCAGCAGTCCCAGGGTCCACCAAGAGACCCAGTACTTC. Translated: CASSPRVHQETQYF.

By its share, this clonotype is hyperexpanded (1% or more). Here the CDR3 DNA reads TGTGCCAGCAGGGAGGGGAACCAAATCCAGCCCCAGCATTTT. This translates into CASREGNQIQPQHF. V is TRBV28 and J is TRBJ1-5; a weak D match, TRBD1 (5 bases). CDR3 length equals 14 residues. The germline CDR1 and CDR2 sequences are MDHEN and SYDVKM. V was clipped by 6 bases and J by 7 bases, with 16 bases between them.

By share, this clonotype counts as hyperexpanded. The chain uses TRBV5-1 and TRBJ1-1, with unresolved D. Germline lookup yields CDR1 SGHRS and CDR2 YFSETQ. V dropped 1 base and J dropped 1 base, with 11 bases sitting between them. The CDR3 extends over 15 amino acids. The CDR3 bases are TGCGCCAGCAGCTTGCCAGAGGCCTGGAACACTGAAGCTTTCTTT. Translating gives CASSLPEAWNTEAFF.

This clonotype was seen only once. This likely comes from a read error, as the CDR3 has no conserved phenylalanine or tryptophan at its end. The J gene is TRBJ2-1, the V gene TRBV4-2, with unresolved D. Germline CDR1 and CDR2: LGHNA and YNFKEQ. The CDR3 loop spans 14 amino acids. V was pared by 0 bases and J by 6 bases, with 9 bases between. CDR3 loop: CASSQDQPINEQFY. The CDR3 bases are TGTGCCAGCAGCCAAGATCAACCTATCAATGAGCAGTTCTAC.

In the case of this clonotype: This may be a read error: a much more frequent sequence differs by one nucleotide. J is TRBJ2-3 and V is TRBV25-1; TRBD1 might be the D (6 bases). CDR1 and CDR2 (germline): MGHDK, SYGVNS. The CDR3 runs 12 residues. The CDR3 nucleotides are TGTGCCGCCAGGGGCACGGCAGATACGCGGTATTTT. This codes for CAARGTADTRYF.

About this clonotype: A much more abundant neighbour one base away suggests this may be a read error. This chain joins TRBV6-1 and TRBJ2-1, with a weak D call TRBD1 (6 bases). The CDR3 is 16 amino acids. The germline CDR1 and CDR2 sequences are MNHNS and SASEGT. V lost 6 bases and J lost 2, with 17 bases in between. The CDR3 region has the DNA TGTGCCAGCAGAAAGGAAACAGGGTGGCCCTACAATGAGCAGTTCTTC. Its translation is CASRKETGWPYNEQFF.

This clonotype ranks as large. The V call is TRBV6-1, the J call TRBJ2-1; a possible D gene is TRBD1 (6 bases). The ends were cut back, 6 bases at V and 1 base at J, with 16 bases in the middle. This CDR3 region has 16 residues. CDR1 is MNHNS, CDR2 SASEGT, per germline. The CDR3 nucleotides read TGTGCCAGCAGAAAGGAAACAGGGTGGTCCTACAATGAGCAGTTCTTC. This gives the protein CASRKETGWSYNEQFF.